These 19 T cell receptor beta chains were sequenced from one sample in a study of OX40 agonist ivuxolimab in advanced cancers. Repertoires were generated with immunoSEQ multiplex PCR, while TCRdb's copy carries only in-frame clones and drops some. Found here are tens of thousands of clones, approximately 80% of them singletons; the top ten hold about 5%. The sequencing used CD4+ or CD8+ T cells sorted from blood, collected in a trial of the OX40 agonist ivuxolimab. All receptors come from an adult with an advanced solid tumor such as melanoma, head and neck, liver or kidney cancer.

The CDR3 loop is CASSLAASGKETQYF. CDR3 bases: TGTGCCAGCAGTTTAGCGGCTAGCGGCAAAGAGACCCAGTACTTC. The V call is TRBV28, the J call TRBJ2-5; 7 positions match TRBD2. Looked up from germline, CDR1 is MDHEN and CDR2 is SYDVKM. This CDR3 region has 15 residues. The V and J ends lost 2 bases and 3 bases, in that order; junction bases with no gene match: 6.

CDR3: CASSSGLLIGEPQHF. The CDR3 region has the DNA TGTGCCAGCAGCTCCGGACTCCTCATAGGGGAGCCCCAGCATTTT. The chain recombines TRBV7-9 with TRBJ1-5, with D possibly TRBD1 on 5 matching bases. V lost 4 bases and J lost 8, with 18 bases in between. Per germline, CDR1 SEHNR and CDR2 FQNEAQ (reference sequence). The CDR3 has 15 amino acids.

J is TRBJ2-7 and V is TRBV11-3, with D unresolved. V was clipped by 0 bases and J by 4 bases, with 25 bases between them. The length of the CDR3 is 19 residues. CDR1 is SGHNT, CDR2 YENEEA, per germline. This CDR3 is CASSLDLIPESTTPYEQYV. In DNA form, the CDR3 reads TGTGCCAGCAGCTTAGATCTAATACCAGAATCCACAACCCCTTACGAGCAGTACGTC.

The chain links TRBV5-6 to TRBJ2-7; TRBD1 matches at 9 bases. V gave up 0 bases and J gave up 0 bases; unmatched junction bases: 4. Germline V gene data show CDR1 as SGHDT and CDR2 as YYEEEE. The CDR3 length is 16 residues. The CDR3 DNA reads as TGTGCCAGCAGCTTGGATAGACAGGGGGTCTCCTACGAGCAGTACGTC. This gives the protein CASSLDRQGVSYEQYV.

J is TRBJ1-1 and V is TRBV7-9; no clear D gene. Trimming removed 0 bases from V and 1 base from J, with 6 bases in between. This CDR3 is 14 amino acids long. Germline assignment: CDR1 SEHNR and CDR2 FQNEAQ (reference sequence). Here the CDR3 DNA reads TGTGCCAGCAGCTTAGCATTGGGGAACACTGAAGCTTTCTTT. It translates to CASSLALGNTEAFF.

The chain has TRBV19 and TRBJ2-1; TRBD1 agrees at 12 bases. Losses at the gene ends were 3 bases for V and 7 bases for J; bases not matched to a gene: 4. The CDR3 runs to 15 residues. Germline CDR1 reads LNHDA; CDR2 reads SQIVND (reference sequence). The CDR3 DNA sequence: TGTGCCAGTAGTATCGGGACAGGGGGCCGGAATGAGCAGTTCTTC. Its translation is CASSIGTGGRNEQFF.

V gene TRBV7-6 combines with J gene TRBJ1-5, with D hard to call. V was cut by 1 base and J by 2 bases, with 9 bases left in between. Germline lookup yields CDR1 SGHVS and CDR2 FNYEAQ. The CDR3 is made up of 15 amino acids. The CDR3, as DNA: TGTGCCAGCAGCTTAGGTGATGGGGGCAATCAGCCCCAGCATTTT. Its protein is CASSLGDGGNQPQHF.

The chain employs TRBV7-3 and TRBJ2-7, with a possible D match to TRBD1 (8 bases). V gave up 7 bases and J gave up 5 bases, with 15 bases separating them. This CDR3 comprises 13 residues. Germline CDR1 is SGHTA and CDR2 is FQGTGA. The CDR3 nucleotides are TGTGCCAGCACCACAGGGGGGGTCCACGAGCAGTACTTC. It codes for CASTTGGVHEQYF.

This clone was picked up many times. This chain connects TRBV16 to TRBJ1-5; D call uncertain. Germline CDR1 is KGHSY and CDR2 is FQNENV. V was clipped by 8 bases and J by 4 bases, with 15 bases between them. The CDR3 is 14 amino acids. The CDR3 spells CASRPRGPNQPQHF. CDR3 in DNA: TGTGCCAGCCGCCCCAGAGGTCCAAATCAGCCCCAGCATTTT.

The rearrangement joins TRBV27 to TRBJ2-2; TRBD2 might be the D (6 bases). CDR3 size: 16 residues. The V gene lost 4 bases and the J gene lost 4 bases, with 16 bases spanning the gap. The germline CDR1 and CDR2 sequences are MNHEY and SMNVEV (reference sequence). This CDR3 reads CASSSRRRVGTGELFF. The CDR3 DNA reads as TGTGCCAGCAGTTCTCGTAGGAGGGTCGGCACCGGGGAGCTGTTTTTT.

DNA for the CDR3: TGTGCCAGTAGGAGCGACGTTGGGGGGACCGGGGAGCTGTTTTTT. It encodes CASRSDVGGTGELFF. The genes are TRBV19 and TRBJ2-2; perhaps TRBD2 as D (6 bases). V dropped 6 bases and J dropped 5 bases, with 16 bases sitting between them. The CDR3 contains 15 residues. The germline CDR1 and CDR2 sequences are LNHDA and SQIVND (reference sequence).

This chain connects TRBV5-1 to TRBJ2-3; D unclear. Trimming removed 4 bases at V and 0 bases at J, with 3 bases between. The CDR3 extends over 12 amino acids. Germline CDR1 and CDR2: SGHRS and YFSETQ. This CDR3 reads CASSLSTDTQYF. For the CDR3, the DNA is TGCGCCAGCAGCCTGAGCACAGATACGCAGTATTTT.

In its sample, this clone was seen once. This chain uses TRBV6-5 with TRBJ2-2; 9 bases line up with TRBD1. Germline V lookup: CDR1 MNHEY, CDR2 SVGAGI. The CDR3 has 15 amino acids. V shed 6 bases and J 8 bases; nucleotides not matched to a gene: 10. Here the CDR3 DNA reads TGTGCCAGCAGCCGCAGGACAGGGGTGGTGGGGGAGCTGTTTTTT. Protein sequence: CASSRRTGVVGELFF.

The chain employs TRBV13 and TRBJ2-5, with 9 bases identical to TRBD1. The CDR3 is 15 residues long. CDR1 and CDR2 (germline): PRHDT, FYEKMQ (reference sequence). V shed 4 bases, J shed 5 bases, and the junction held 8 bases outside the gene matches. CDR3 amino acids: CASSSTGGKRETQYF. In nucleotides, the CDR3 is TGTGCCAGCAGCTCGACAGGGGGAAAGAGGGAGACCCAGTACTTC. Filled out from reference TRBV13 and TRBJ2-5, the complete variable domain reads AAGVIQSPRHLIKEKRETATLKCYPIPRHDTVYWYQQGPGQDPQFLISFYEKMQSDKGSIPDRFSAQQFSDYHSELNMSSLELGDSALYFCASSSTGGKRETQYFGPGTRLLVL.

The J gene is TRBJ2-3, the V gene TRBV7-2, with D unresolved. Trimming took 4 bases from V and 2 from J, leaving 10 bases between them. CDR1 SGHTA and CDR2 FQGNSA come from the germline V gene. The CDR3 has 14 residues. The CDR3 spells CASSSLSLTDTQYF. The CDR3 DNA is TGTGCCAGCAGCTCGCTCAGCCTCACAGATACGCAGTATTTT.

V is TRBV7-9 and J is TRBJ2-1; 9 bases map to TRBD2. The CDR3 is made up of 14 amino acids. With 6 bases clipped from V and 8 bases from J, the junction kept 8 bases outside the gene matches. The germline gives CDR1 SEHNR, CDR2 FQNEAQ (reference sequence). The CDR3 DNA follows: TGTGCCAGCAGTTACAGCGGGAGGCGCTATGAGCAGTTCTTC. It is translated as CASSYSGRRYEQFF. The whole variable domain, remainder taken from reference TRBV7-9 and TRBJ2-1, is DTGVSQNPRHKITKRGQNVTFRCDPISEHNRLYWYRQTLGQGPEFLTYFQNEAQLEKSRLLSDRFSAERPKGSFSTLEIQRTEQGDSAMYLCASSYSGRRYEQFFGPGTRLTVL.

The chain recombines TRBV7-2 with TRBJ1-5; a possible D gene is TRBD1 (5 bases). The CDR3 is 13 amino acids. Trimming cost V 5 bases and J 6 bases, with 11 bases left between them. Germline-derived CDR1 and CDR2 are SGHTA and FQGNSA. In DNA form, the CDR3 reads TGTGCCAGCAGCCCTCTCCAGGGTCAGCCCCAGCATTTT. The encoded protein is CASSPLQGQPQHF.

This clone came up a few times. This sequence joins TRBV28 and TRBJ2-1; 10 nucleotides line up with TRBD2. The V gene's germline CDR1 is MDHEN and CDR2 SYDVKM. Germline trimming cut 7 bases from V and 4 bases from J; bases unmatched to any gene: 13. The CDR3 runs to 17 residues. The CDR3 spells CASTRWASGGPYNEQFF. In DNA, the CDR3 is TGTGCCAGCACGAGGTGGGCTAGCGGGGGCCCATACAATGAGCAGTTCTTC.

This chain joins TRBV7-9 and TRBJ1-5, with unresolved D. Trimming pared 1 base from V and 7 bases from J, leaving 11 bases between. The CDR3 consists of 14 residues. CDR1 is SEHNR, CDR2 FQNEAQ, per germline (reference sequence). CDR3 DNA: TGTGCCAGCAGCTTAGACGCGGGAGGACAGCCCCAGCATTTT. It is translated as CASSLDAGGQPQHF.